This T cell receptor (beta chain) was captured by sequencing in a study of cytomegalovirus exposure and HLA in healthy donors. Overall study context: In a later analysis, the roughly 120 validation repertoires were reported to have used the same platform as the 600 to 800 first-cohort repertoires.

Study conclusions and caveats: Rare sequences made up most TCRs, while some public TCRs were found in many donors. Some TCR beta chains (more than 150 of them) were listed as cytomegalovirus-associated.

Details on this clone: What it recognizes is unknown.

Clones were read by immunoSEQ multiplex PCR, and TCRdb kept only the in-frame ones, dropping some. The table records tens of thousands of clones, about nine tenths of them present only once. The donors were part of the validation cohort of 120 subjects. That cohort was separate from the first cohort, which comprised roughly 670 subjects. The V end was cut by 0 bases, the J end by 10 bases, with 14 bases between. CDR1 is SGHRS and CDR2 is YFSETQ in the germline V gene. The CDR3 consists of 15 residues. The TCR was taken from a woman under 30 in good health and CMV-seropositive. The sample comprised PBMCs. The chain employs TRBV5-1 and TRBJ1-6; D perhaps matches TRBD1 (5 bases). CDR3 loop: CASSLGQGVGSPLHF. The DNA for the CDR3 is TGCGCCAGCAGCTTGGGCCAGGGTGTAGGATCACCCCTCCACTTT.